This T cell receptor beta chain appears in the sequencing data of a study of control samples from healthy donors and cancer patients. Assay: immunoSEQ multiplex PCR; the TCRdb copy retains only in-frame clones and omits some. The sample has some 130,000 clones; about 90% are singletons. Trimming cost V 3 bases and J 3 bases; bases outside gene matches: 5. The CDR3 loop spans 14 amino acids. From germline, CDR1 is KGHSH and CDR2 LQKENI. This TCR derives from a woman aged 45-65 years in good health. Sequenced material: blood. The J gene is TRBJ2-7, the V gene TRBV18; the match to TRBD1 covers 7 bases. The CDR3 DNA is TGTGCCAGCTCACCTCTGACAGGGAGCTACGAGCAGTACTTC. Translation gives CASSPLTGSYEQYF. The variable domain in full, completed from reference TRBV18 and TRBJ2-7, reads NAGVMQNPRHLVRRRGQEARLRCSPMKGHSHVYWYRQLPEEGLKFMVYLQKENIIDESGMPKERFSAEFPKEGPSILRIQQVVRGDSAAYFCASSPLTGSYEQYFGPGTRLTVT.